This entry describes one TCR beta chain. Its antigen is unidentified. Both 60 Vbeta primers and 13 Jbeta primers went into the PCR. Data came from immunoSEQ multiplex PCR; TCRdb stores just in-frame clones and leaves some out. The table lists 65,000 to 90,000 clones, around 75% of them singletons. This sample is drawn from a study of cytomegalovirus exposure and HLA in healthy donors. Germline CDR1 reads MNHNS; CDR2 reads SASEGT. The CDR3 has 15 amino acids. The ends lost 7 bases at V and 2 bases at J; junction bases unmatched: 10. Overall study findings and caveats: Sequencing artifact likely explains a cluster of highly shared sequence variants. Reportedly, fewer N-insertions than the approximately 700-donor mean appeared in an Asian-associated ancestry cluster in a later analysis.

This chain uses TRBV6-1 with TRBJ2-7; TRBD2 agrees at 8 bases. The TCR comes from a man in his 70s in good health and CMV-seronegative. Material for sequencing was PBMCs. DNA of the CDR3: TGTGCCAGCATCGAGAGCGGGGGAGCACCCTACGAGCAGTACTTC. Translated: CASIESGGAPYEQYF.